This T cell receptor (beta chain) was sequenced for a study of T-cell memory formation after mild COVID-19. Overall study: TCR clusters mostly belonged to single donors.

The germline V gene has CDR1 LNHDA and CDR2 SQIVND (reference sequence). CDR3 length: 14 amino acids. V lost 5 bases and J lost 1, with 11 bases in between. Note on this clonotype: Its antigen is undetermined.

TCRdb analysed the 5' RACE reads with MiXCR anew, one entry per CDR3 protein. The sample shows 300,000 to 400,000 distinct CDR3 sequences, over 10% of them seen only once. Study-level findings and limits: Later expanders leaned toward CD4+, whereas clones contracting from day 15 to 85 were balanced CD4/CD8. Largely, contracting CD4+ clones fell within CM and EM, and contracting CD8+ clones within EMRA.

Sequenced: PBMCs or a T cell subset sorted from them (not recorded which). The receptor was derived from a man aged 18 to 29 who had mild COVID-19 (a few samples of this study predate the infection). Cell type and time point are not known. This chain connects TRBV19 to TRBJ1-2; no firm D call. Here the CDR3 reads CASSRQQLNYGYTF. The CDR3 DNA reads as TGTGCCAGTAGTCGCCAACAGCTTAACTATGGCTACACCTTC.